This TCR beta chain was recovered during a study of Graves' ophthalmopathy and Graves' hyperthyroidism. Study context: Before any treatment, peripheral blood was taken at the initial diagnosis. Study-level points and caveats: A majority of expanded thyroid clonotypes exceeding 0.001 frequency were likewise present in blood.

From RNA, the CDR3 regions of TCR beta chains were amplified and sequenced. Second-round multiplex PCR came after a first-round RT-PCR that employed HTBI primers. TCRdb used MiXCR to reprocess the multiplex PCR reads, holding one entry per CDR3 protein. Of some 250,000 distinct CDR3 sequences in the sample, roughly 50% were seen once. To note about this clonotype: The target antigen is unknown.

Other autoimmune diseases, uncontrolled infections, pregnancy or lactation ruled patients out of participation. Roughly 9 ml of fresh blood yielded the PBMCs by density gradient. Germline V gives CDR1 DFQATT, CDR2 SNEGSKA (reference sequence). This CDR3 comprises 14 residues. V lost 1 base to trimming and J lost 6 bases, with 15 bases between them. Sequencing used peripheral blood. The receptor was isolated from an adult man with Graves' ophthalmopathy. The chain carries TRBV20-1 and TRBJ1-2, with D possibly being TRBD1 (5 bases). The CDR3 DNA reads TGCAGTGCTAGAGTTGTTAGTGGGGGAGATGGCTACACCTTC. The encoded protein is CSARVVSGGDGYTF.